This T cell receptor beta chain was identified during a study of STAT3 mutations in large granular lymphocyte leukemia. The study, taken as a whole, reports: Clonal expansion was inferred from samples taken at other timepoints. Every T-LGLL patient had at least one immunodominant TCRbeta clonotype. TCR clonotype switching after therapy occurred in about 30% of the 18 patients.

This CDR3 is built from 15 residues. V was clipped by 6 bases and J by 7 bases; unmatched bases: 10. The germline CDR1 and CDR2 sequences are KGHSH and LQKENI. Sequencing used immunoSEQ multiplex PCR; TCRdb keeps in-frame clones, though not all of them. The sample carries about 2,600 clones, approximately 33% recorded once. About this clone itself: What it binds is not known.

The sample consisted of PBMCs. The chain couples TRBV18 to TRBJ2-1; 9 bases are shared with TRBD1. The sequence was collected from a human donor with T large granular lymphocyte leukemia. Some clones in this sample may be carry-over from other donors' samples. CDR3 coding DNA: TGTGCCAGCTCCCTGGACAGGGGCGGGGATAATGAGCAGTTCTTC. Translation gives CASSLDRGGDNEQFF.